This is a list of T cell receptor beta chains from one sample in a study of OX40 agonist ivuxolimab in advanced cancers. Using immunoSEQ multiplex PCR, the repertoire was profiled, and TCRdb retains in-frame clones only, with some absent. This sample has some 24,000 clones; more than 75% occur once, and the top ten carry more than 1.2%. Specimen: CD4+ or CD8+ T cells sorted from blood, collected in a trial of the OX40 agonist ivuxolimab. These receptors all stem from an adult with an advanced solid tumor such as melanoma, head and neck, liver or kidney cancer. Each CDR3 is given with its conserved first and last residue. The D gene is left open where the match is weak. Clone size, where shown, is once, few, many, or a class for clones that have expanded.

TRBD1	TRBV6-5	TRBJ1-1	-	TGTGCCAGCAGGCCGACAGGGAGAGGCACTGAAGCTTTCTTT	CASRPTGRGTEAFF
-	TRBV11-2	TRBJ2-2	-	TGTGCCAGCAGCTTAGAGTGGCAGGACACCGGGGAGCTGTTTTTT	CASSLEWQDTGELFF
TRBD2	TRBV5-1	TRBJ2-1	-	TGCGCCAGCAGGTCTGCTAGCGGGGTGGGGAATGAGCAGTTCTTC	CASRSASGVGNEQFF
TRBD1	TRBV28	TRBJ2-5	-	TGTGCCAGCAGTGGGGGGACAGGGGGCGAAGAGACCCAGTACTTC	CASSGGTGGEETQYF
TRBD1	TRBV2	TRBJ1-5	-	TGTGCCAGCCGACAGGGGAATAGCAATCAGCCCCAGCATTTT	CASRQGNSNQPQHF
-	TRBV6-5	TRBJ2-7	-	TGTGCCAGCAATGGGGGGGCGGGGGAGCAGTACTTC	CASNGGAGEQYF
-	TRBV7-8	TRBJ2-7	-	TGTGCCAGCAGCTTAAACCGCCCGGGGGCCGAGCAGTACTTC	CASSLNRPGAEQYF
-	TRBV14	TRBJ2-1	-	TGTGCCAGCAGCCAAGTCACTGAGCAGTTCTTC	CASSQVTEQFF
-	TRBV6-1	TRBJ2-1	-	TGTGCCAGCAGTGAAGGGGTATCCGCCTACAATGAGCAGTTCTTC	CASSEGVSAYNEQFF
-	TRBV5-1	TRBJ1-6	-	TGCGCCAGCAGCTTGGCCGGGACAAGGGACCGTTCACCCCTCCACTTT	CASSLAGTRDRSPLHF
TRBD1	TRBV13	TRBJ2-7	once	TGTGCCAGCAGCGCACGACAGGGTTCAGCCTACGAGCAGTACTTC	CASSARQGSAYEQYF
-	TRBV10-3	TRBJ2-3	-	TGTGCCATCGGGCTAGGAGGGCCTACAGATACGCAGTATTTT	CAIGLGGPTDTQYF
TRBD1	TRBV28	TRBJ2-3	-	TGTGCCAGCGGTCGGGGGCAGGGGGCATCAGATACGCAGTATTTT	CASGRGQGASDTQYF
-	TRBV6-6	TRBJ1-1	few	TGTGCCAGCAAACCCGGCTCAGGGCCCTCTACTGAAGCTTTCTTT	CASKPGSGPSTEAFF
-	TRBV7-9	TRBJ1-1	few	TGTGCCAGCAGCCCCGAGGATGAAGCTTTCTTT	CASSPEDEAFF
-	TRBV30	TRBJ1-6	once	TGTGCCTGGAGTATTACTCCCTTGCCTGCACCCCTCCACTTT	CAWSITPLPAPLHF
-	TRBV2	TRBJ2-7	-	TGTGCCAGCAGTGGAACCTACGAGCAGTACTTC	CASSGTYEQYF
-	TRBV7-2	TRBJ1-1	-	TGTGCCAGCAGCTTAGAGCCCTTATTACCGGGACGTAACACTGAAGCTTTCTTT	CASSLEPLLPGRNTEAFF
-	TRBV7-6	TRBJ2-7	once	TGTGCCAGCAGCTGGACGGGACTGCGGGCCGAGCAGTACTTC	CASSWTGLRAEQYF
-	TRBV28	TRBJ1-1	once	TGTGCCAGCGGGCTGAACACTGAAGCTTTCTTT	CASGLNTEAFF
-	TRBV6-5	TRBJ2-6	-	TGTGCCAGCAGTTCGTGGGGCAGGGTTGGGGCCAACGTCCTGACTTTC	CASSSWGRVGANVLTF
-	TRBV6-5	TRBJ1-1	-	TGTGCCAGCAGTTACAGGAACACTGAAGCTTTCTTT	CASSYRNTEAFF
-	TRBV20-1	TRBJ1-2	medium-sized	TGCAGTGCTAGCCCTAACTATGGCTACACCTTC	CSASPNYGYTF
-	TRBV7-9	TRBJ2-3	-	TGTGCCAGCAGCTTAGACACAGATACGCAGTATTTT	CASSLDTDTQYF
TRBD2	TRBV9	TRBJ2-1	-	TGTGCCAGCAGCGTAGCGGGACTAGCCGTAACACAGTTCTTC	CASSVAGLAVTQFF
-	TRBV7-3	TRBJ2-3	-	TGTGCCAGCAGCCCAGAGGGGCAGACAGATACGCAGTATTTT	CASSPEGQTDTQYF
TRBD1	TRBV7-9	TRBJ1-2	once	TGTGCCAGCAGCCCAGACAGGGGGCAGGACTATGGCTACACCTTC	CASSPDRGQDYGYTF
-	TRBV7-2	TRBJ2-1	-	TGTGCCAGCAGCGATATACTAGGAGCCGCGGGCTACAATGAGCAGTTCTTC	CASSDILGAAGYNEQFF
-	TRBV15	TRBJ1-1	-	TGTGCCACCAGCAGAGATGGGAACTTAGGGACTGAAGCTTTCTTT	CATSRDGNLGTEAFF
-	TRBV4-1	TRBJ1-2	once	TGCGCCAGCAGCCAATCCACCCTTATTAGCTATGGCTACACCTTC	CASSQSTLISYGYTF
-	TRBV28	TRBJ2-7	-	TGTGCCAGCAAAGGGTCTAGCTTCTACGAGCAGTACTTC	CASKGSSFYEQYF
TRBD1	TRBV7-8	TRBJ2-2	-	TGTGCCAGCAGGAGGGACAGGACGAACACCGGGGAGCTGTTTTTT	CASRRDRTNTGELFF
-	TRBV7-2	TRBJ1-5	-	TGTGCCAGCAGCTTAGAGGGAGGTCAGCCCCAGCATTTT	CASSLEGGQPQHF
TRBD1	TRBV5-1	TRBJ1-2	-	TGCGCCAGCAGCATTTTGCCGGGACAGGGGACTAACTATGGCTACACCTTC	CASSILPGQGTNYGYTF
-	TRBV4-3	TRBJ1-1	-	TGCGCCAGCAGACGAGGCACTGAAGCTTTCTTT	CASRRGTEAFF
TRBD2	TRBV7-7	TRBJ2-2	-	TGTGCTAGCAGCCCAATCCCCGGGGGGGGTTCCGGGGAGCTGTTTTTT	CASSPIPGGGSGELFF
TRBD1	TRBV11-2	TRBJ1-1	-	TGTGCCAGCAGCTTAGATCGGTTTGGGACAGGAGCGATTATGAACACTGAAGCTTTCTTT	CASSLDRFGTGAIMNTEAFF
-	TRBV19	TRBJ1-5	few	TGTGCCAGTACAACCTCCGGGACGCCTTTGAAGGCCCAGCATTTT	CASTTSGTPLKAQHF
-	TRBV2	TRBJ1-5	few	TGTGCCAGCAGTGAAGATAAAACAGGTAATCAGCCCCAGCATTTT	CASSEDKTGNQPQHF
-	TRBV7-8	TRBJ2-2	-	TGTGCCAGCAGCCGGTTGGGGGGCCTGAACACCGGGGAGCTGTTTTTT	CASSRLGGLNTGELFF
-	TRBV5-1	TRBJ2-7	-	TGCGCCAGCAGCTTGGATATCGACTACGAGCAGTACTTC	CASSLDIDYEQYF